This TCR beta chain was retrieved from a study of OX40 agonist ivuxolimab in advanced cancers. Germline CDR1 MGHDK, CDR2 SYGVNS. The V segment lost 3 bases and the J segment 4 bases; nucleotides outside the gene matches: 6. The CDR3 runs to 16 residues. Study results and caveats: Averaged across samples, CD8+ T cells carried more expanded clones than CD4+ did.

TCRdb's table, derived via immunoSEQ multiplex PCR, lists solely in-frame clones and lacks some. Of about 19,000 clones in the sample, around 80% are singletons; the top ten hold approximately 15%. Regarding this clone: The target antigen is unknown.

The chain joins TRBV25-1 to TRBJ2-3; 11 bases are shared with TRBD2. This sample comprised CD4+ or CD8+ T cells sorted from blood, obtained in a trial of the OX40 agonist ivuxolimab. The sequence was collected from an adult with an advanced solid tumor such as melanoma, head and neck, liver or kidney cancer. The CDR3 spells CASSEGLAVGADTQYF. The CDR3 DNA reads TGTGCCAGCAGTGAGGGACTAGCGGTAGGTGCAGATACGCAGTATTTT.